This TCR beta chain was documented in a study of response to subunit inactivated influenza vaccine. General observations from the study: Each seasonal flu vaccination may recruit only limited new T cells, authors suggested.

The length of the CDR3 is 17 residues. Looked up from germline, CDR1 is SSHAT and CDR2 is FNYEAQ (reference sequence). About this clonotype: Antigen: not known. One end of the junction varies from germline; a read error may be responsible.

One entry per CDR3 protein results from TCRdb running MiXCR on the RT-PCR reads. The table records about 610,000 distinct CDR3 sequences, 11% to 15% of them present only once. The chain couples TRBV7-7 to TRBJ2-2; TRBD1 agrees at 7 bases. The material sequenced was PBMCs from blood, taken 12 days after vaccination. The receptor was derived from a man aged 45 to 65 who received an inactivated influenza vaccine. DNA of the CDR3: TGTGCTAGCAGCTTAGCGTACAGGGGATGGGACACCGGGGAGCTGTTTTTT. Translated, it gives CASSLAYRGWDTGELFF.